This T cell receptor (beta chain) was recovered during a study of persistence of HIV-infected CD4 T cells. CDR3 size: 15 residues. V lost 6 bases to trimming and J lost 0 bases, with 11 bases between them. Germline assignment: CDR1 MNHNY and CDR2 SVGAGI (reference sequence). On this clone itself: What it binds is unknown.

The immunoSEQ assay was version 4, run in survey mode. Clones were sequenced by immunoSEQ multiplex PCR, and TCRdb holds only the in-frame ones, with some missing. The profile covers more than 8,500 clones, with roughly 84% appearing a single time and 1.5% to 2.5% taken by the ten largest. Overlapping HIV-1 Gag 15-mer peptides at roughly 1 ug per peptide per mL were used. Sorting of responding CD4+ T cells relied on upregulated CD40 ligand together with CD69. Specimen: CD4+ T cells sorted from PBMCs after approximately 19-hour stimulation, collected from a patient who received antiretroviral therapy. The sequence was collected from an adult woman with HIV who was CMV-seropositive. The chain has TRBV6-6 and TRBJ1-4, with D perhaps matching TRBD1 (5 bases). The CDR3, as DNA: TGTGCCAGCAGACCCGAGGGGACAACTAATGAAAAACTGTTTTTT. As protein: CASRPEGTTNEKLFF.